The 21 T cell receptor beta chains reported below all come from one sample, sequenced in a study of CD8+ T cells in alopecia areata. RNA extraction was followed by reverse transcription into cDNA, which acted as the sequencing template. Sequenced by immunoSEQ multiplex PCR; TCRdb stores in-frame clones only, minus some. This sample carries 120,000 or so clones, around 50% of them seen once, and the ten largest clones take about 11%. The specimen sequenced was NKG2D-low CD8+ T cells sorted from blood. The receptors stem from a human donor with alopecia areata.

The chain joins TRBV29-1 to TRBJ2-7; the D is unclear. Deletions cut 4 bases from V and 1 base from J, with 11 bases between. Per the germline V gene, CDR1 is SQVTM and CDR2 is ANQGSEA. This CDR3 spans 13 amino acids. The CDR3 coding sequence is TGCAGCGTTGTGGTTCTCAGTTCCTACGAGCAGTACTTC. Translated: CSVVVLSSYEQYF.

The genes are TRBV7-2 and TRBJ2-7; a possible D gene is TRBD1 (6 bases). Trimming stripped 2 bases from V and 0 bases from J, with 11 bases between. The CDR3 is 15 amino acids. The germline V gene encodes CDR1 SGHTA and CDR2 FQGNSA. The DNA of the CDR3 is TGTGCCAGCAGCTTATTAGGGGGAACCTCCTACGAGCAGTACTTC. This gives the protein CASSLLGGTSYEQYF. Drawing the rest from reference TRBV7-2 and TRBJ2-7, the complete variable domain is GAGVSQSPSNKVTEKGKDVELRCDPISGHTALYWYRQSLGQGLEFLIYFQGNSAPDKSGLPSDRFSAERTGGSVSTLTIQRTQQEDSAVYLCASSLLGGTSYEQYFGPGTRLTVT.

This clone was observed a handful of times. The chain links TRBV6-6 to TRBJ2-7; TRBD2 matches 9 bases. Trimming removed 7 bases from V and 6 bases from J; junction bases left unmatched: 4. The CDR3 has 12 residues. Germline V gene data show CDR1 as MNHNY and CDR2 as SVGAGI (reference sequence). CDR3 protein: CASTYSGGEQYF. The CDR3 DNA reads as TGTGCCAGCACCTATAGCGGGGGCGAGCAGTACTTC.

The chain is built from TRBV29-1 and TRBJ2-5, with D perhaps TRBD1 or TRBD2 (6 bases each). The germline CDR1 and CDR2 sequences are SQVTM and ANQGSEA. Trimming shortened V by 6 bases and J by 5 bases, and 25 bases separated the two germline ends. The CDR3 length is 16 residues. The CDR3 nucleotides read TGCAGCGTGACCCTAGTGGGGGGCAAGGCGGGCGAGACCCAGTACTTC. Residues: CSVTLVGGKAGETQYF. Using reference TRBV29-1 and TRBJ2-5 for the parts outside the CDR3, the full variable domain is SAVISQKPSRDICQRGTSLTIQCQVDSQVTMMFWYRQQPGQSLTLIATANQGSEATYESGFVIDKFPISRPNLTFSTLTVSNMSPEDSSIYLCSVTLVGGKAGETQYFGPGTRLLVL.

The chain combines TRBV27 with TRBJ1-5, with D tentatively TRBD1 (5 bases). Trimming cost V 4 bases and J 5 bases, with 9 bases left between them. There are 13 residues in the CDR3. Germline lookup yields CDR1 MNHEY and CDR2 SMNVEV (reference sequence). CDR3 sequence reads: CASSWGTDQPQHF. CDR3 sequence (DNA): TGTGCCAGCAGTTGGGGGACTGATCAGCCCCAGCATTTT.

CDR3 region: CASTPGTGFRAWTEAFF. In nucleotides, the CDR3 is TGTGCCAGTACACCCGGGACAGGATTCAGGGCTTGGACTGAAGCTTTCTTT. The chain couples TRBV2 to TRBJ1-1; 8 bases are a match to TRBD1. With V trimmed by 9 bases and J by 5 bases, 20 bases remained unmatched. Germline-derived CDR1 and CDR2 are SNHLY and FYNNEI. This CDR3 has 17 residues.

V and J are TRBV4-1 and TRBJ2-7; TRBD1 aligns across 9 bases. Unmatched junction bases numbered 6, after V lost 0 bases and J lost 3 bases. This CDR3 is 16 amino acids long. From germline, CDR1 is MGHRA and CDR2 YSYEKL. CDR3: CASSQEGTGPFYEQYF. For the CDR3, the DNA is TGCGCCAGCAGCCAAGAAGGGACAGGGCCCTTCTACGAGCAGTACTTC.

CDR3 nucleotide sequence: TGTGCCAGCAGTTTTGGGGGCTGGACAGATACGCAGTATTTT. Translating it yields CASSFGGWTDTQYF. The rearrangement uses TRBV27 and TRBJ2-3, with D tentatively TRBD1 (6 bases). Per the germline V gene, CDR1 is MNHEY and CDR2 is SMNVEV (reference sequence). Between the trimmed V and J ends, which lost 3 bases and 3 bases, there was a span of 10 bases. The CDR3 is made up of 14 amino acids.

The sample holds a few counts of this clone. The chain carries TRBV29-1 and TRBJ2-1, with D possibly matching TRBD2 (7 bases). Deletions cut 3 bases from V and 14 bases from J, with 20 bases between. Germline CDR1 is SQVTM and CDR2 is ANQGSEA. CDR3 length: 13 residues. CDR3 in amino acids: CSVDVRGTNEEFF. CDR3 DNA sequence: TGCAGCGTTGATGTAAGGGGGACTAACGAGGAGTTCTTC.

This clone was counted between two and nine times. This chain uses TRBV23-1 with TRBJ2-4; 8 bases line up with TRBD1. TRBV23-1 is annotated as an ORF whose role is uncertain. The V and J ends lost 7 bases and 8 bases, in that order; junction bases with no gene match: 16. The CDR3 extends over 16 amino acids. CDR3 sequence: CASTLGDGTGKHIQYF. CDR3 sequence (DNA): TGCGCCAGCACCCTTGGGGATGGGACAGGAAAACACATTCAGTACTTC.

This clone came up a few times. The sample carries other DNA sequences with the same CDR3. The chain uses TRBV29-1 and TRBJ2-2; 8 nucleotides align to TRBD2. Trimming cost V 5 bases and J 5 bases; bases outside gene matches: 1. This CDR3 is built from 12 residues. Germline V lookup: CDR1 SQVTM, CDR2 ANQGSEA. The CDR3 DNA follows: TGCAGCGTTCCGGGGGGGACCGGGGAGCTGTTTTTT. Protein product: CSVPGGTGELFF.

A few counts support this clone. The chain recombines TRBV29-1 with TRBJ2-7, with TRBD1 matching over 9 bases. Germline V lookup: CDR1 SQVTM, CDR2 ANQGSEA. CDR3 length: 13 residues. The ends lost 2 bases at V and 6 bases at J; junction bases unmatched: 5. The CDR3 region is CSVEWDREGEQYF. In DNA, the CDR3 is TGCAGCGTTGAATGGGACAGGGAAGGCGAGCAGTACTTC.

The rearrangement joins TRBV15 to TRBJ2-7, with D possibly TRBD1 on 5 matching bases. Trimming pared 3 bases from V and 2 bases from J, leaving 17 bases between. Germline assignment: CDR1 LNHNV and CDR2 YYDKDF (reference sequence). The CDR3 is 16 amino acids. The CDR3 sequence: CATSSLTGGEAYEQYF. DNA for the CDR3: TGTGCCACCAGCAGTCTCACAGGTGGGGAAGCCTACGAGCAGTACTTC.

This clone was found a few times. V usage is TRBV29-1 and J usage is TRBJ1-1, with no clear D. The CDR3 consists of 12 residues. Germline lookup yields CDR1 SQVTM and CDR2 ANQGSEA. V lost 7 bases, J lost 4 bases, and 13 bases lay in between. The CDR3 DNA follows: TGCAGCGCTACCCCGGGGAGCACTGAAGCTTTCTTT. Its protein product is CSATPGSTEAFF.

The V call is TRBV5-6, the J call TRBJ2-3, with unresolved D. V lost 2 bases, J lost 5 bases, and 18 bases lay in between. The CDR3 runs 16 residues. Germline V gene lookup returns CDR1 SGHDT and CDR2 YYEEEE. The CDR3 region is CASSFGPTPSKDTQYF. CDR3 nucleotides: TGTGCCAGCAGCTTCGGCCCGACGCCCAGTAAAGATACGCAGTATTTT. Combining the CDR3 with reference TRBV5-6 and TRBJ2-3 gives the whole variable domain DAGVTQSPTHLIKTRGQQVTLRCSPKSGHDTVSWYQQALGQGPQFIFQYYEEEERQRGNFPDRFSGHQFPNYSSELNVNALLLGDSALYLCASSFGPTPSKDTQYFGPGTRLTVL.

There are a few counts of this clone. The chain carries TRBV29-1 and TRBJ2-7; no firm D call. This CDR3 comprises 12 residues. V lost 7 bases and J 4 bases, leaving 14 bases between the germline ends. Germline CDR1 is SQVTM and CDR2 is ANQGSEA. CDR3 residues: CSAEGRRYEQYF. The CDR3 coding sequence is TGCAGCGCCGAAGGTCGAAGATACGAGCAGTACTTC.

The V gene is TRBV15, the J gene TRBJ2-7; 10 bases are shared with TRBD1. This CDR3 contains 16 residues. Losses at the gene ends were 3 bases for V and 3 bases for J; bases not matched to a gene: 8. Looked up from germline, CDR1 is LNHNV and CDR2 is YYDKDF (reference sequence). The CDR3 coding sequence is TGTGCCACCAGCAGTTCGAGACAGGGGGCTAACTACGAGCAGTACTTC. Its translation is CATSSSRQGANYEQYF.

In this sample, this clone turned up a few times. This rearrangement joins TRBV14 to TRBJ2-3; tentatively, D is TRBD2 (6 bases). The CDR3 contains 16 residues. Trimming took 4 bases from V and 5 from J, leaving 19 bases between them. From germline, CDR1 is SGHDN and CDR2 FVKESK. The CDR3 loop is CASSPLLQRAKDTQYF. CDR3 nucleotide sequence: TGTGCCAGCAGCCCCCTTCTCCAGCGGGCGAAAGATACGCAGTATTTT.

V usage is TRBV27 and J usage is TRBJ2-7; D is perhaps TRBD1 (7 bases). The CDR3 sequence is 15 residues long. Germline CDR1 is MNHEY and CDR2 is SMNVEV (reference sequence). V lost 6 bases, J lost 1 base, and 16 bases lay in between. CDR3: CASRGGQTKSYEQYF. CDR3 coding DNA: TGTGCCAGCAGGGGGGGACAGACGAAATCCTACGAGCAGTACTTC.

The CDR3, as DNA: TGCAGCGTTGAGGGACAGGGTCTGTCTGAAGCTTTCTTT. It is translated as CSVEGQGLSEAFF. V is TRBV29-1 and J is TRBJ1-1, with TRBD1 matching 9 bases. Germline trimming cut 3 bases from V and 6 bases from J; bases unmatched to any gene: 5. The CDR3 is 13 amino acids. Germline V lookup: CDR1 SQVTM, CDR2 ANQGSEA.

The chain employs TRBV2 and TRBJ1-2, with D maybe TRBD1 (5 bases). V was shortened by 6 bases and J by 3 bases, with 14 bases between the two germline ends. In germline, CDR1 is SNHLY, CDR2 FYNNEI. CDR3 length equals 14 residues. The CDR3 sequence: CASRFDGGDYGYTF. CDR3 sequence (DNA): TGTGCCAGCAGATTCGACGGGGGAGACTATGGCTACACCTTC.